This record covers a single TCR beta chain. Its antigen is undetermined. The CDR3 is made up of 16 amino acids. Trimming removed 0 bases at V and 1 base at J, with 12 bases between. In germline, CDR1 is MNHEY, CDR2 SVGAGI. The data are from a study of liver allograft versus peripheral blood T cells. Study as a whole: Repertoires from peripheral blood of liver transplant recipients were compared with those inside their transplanted livers. Study-level findings and limits: Liver allograft and peripheral blood T cell receptor repertoires reportedly differed.

TCRdb reanalysed the reads using MiXCR and keeps one entry per CDR3 protein. The data show about 16,000 distinct CDR3 sequences, with 22% seen just once and more than 9.5% held by the top ten. The chain carries TRBV6-5 and TRBJ1-2; D remains unclear. The sequence came from a human patient who had a liver transplant. T cells may partly derive from the graft donor. The chain's CDR3 is CASSYSGSPLNYGYTF. CDR3 DNA: TGTGCCAGCAGTTACTCAGGGTCGCCGCTTAACTATGGCTACACCTTC.